These 24 T cell receptor beta chains originate from one sample sequenced in a study of neurological immune-mediated disorders. TCRdb re-called the 5' RACE reads with MiXCR, one entry per CDR3 protein. The data show about 87,000 distinct CDR3 sequences, roughly 3.5% seen once. Sequencing input: PBMCs. These receptors were obtained from a woman between 45 and 60 years old with multiple sclerosis.

This clonotype was counted a few times. This chain connects TRBV7-9 to TRBJ1-1; maybe TRBD1 (5 bases). Trimming removed 1 base at V and 4 bases at J, with 7 bases between. The CDR3 has 13 residues. CDR1 and CDR2 (germline): SEHNR, FQNEAQ (reference sequence). CDR3 in DNA: TGTGCCAGCAGCTTAGTACAGGCCACTGAAGCTTTCTTT. This encodes CASSLVQATEAFF.

This clonotype was detected many times. The chain employs TRBV20-1 and TRBJ2-4; D is uncertain. Germline loops: CDR1 DFQATT, CDR2 SNEGSKA (reference sequence). V dropped 0 bases and J dropped 4 bases, with 7 bases sitting between them. This CDR3 has 13 residues. The CDR3, as DNA: TGCAGTGCTAGAGATTCCAGAAAAAACATTCAGTACTTC. Translating it yields CSARDSRKNIQYF.

This clonotype has ten or more counts. DNA of the CDR3: TGTGCCAGCAGTTTTCAGGCAGGGGGGTATGGCTACACCTTC. This sequence encodes CASSFQAGGYGYTF. The chain couples TRBV12-3 or TRBV12-4 to TRBJ1-2; TRBD1 matches 7 bases. J gave up 5 bases and V 3 bases, and 6 bases lay outside the gene matches. This CDR3 is 14 amino acids long.

The sample holds many counts of this clonotype. V gene TRBV7-3 combines with J gene TRBJ2-2; TRBD1 agrees at 7 bases. The CDR3 extends over 15 amino acids. The J segment lost 1 base and the V segment lost 5 bases, leaving 4 bases of the junction unmatched. From germline, CDR1 is SGHTA and CDR2 FQGTGA. CDR3 nucleotides: TGTGCCAGCAGCCGAAGACAGGGGAACACCGGGGAGCTGTTTTTT. Encoded protein: CASSRRQGNTGELFF.

This clonotype was seen ten or more times. The chain has TRBV7-8 and TRBJ2-1, with TRBD2 matching over 8 bases. The CDR3 is 15 amino acids. V lost 5 bases and J lost 3; bases outside the gene matches: 6. Germline V gene sequence: CDR1 SGHVS, CDR2 FQNEAQ. The CDR3 region has the DNA TGTGCCAGCAGCAAAACTAGCGGAAACTACAATGAGCAGTTCTTC. Protein: CASSKTSGNYNEQFF.

There are many counts of this clonotype. J is TRBJ2-5 and V is TRBV4-3; a weak D match, TRBD1 (5 bases). The CDR3 runs to 15 residues. The germline V gene has CDR1 LGHNA and CDR2 YSLEER. V dropped 0 bases and J dropped 7 bases, with 15 bases sitting between them. This chain's CDR3 is CASSQDRDRVGTQYF. The CDR3 DNA is TGCGCCAGCAGCCAAGATAGAGACAGAGTGGGGACCCAGTACTTC.

In its sample, this clonotype was seen many times. The gene calls are TRBV20-1 and TRBJ2-1, with D perhaps TRBD2 (5 bases). Germline-derived CDR1 and CDR2 are DFQATT and SNEGSKA (reference sequence). Trimming shortened V by 5 bases and J by 4 bases, and 15 bases separated the two germline ends. This CDR3 has 14 amino acids. CDR3 loop: CSASTGWAYNEQFF. Here the CDR3 DNA reads TGCAGTGCTTCGACGGGGTGGGCTTACAATGAGCAGTTCTTC.

This clonotype was observed at least ten times. This chain links TRBV7-2 with TRBJ1-2; TRBD1 matches at 8 bases. Germline V CDR1 and CDR2: SGHTA, FQGNSA. The CDR3 length is 16 residues. V dropped 5 bases and J dropped 4; count of bases not matched to a gene: 12. The CDR3 DNA reads as TGTGCCAGCAGCCAAACAGGGGGGAGGGTTAGCTATGGCTACACCTTC. Translating gives CASSQTGGRVSYGYTF.

This clonotype was seen ten or more times. V gene TRBV5-1 combines with J gene TRBJ2-5, with 9 bases lining up with TRBD2. V trimming: 0 bases; J trimming: 2 bases; junction bases outside the gene matches: 8. This CDR3 is 17 amino acids long. Germline loops: CDR1 SGHRS, CDR2 YFSETQ. CDR3 in amino acids: CASSLAFWRGGQETQYF. The CDR3 nucleotides are TGCGCCAGCAGCTTGGCATTCTGGCGGGGGGGACAAGAGACCCAGTACTTC.

At least ten counts were recorded for this clonotype. CDR3 sequence: CSASWTRVSEQYF. CDR3 nucleotides: TGCAGTGCTAGCTGGACACGGGTTTCCGAGCAGTACTTC. The J gene is TRBJ2-7, the V gene TRBV20-1; D perhaps matches TRBD1 (5 bases). The CDR3 runs to 13 residues. Deletions cut 3 bases from V and 6 bases from J, with 15 bases between. Germline V gives CDR1 DFQATT, CDR2 SNEGSKA (reference sequence).

This clonotype was seen ten or more times. V usage is TRBV7-9 and J usage is TRBJ1-3; D remains ambiguous. The ends were cut back, 6 bases at V and 3 bases at J, with 15 bases in the middle. The CDR3 is made up of 15 amino acids. Germline CDR1 and CDR2: SEHNR and FQNEAQ (reference sequence). CDR3 nucleotides: TGTGCCAGCAGACCCCCCGGTTTTGGTGGAAACACCATATATTTT. Protein product: CASRPPGFGGNTIYF. Variable domain in full (rest from reference TRBV7-9 and TRBJ1-3): DTGVSQNPRHKITKRGQNVTFRCDPISEHNRLYWYRQTLGQGPEFLTYFQNEAQLEKSRLLSDRFSAERPKGSFSTLEIQRTEQGDSAMYLCASRPPGFGGNTIYFGEGSWLTVV.

This clonotype was counted ten times or more. The rearrangement uses TRBV12-3 or TRBV12-4 and TRBJ1-6; 7 bases are shared with TRBD1. The junction had 22 bases not matched to a gene; V was cut back by 6 bases and J by 2 bases. CDR3 length: 21 residues. The DNA for the CDR3 is TGTGCCAGCAGCCGCGGTGGGGGGAGGGGGCTGAGTAGGACCTATAATTCACCCCTCCACTTT. Its protein is CASSRGGGRGLSRTYNSPLHF.

This clonotype was seen repeatedly, ten times or more. The V and J genes are TRBV28 and TRBJ2-1; weak D call: TRBD2 (6 bases). CDR1 MDHEN and CDR2 SYDVKM come from the germline V gene. CDR3 length equals 15 residues. Trimming stripped 2 bases from V and 6 bases from J, with 14 bases between. CDR3 coding DNA: TGTGCCAGCAGTTTAGGGGGGAGTAGAGTCAATGAGCAGTTCTTC. Encoded protein: CASSLGGSRVNEQFF.

The sample holds many counts of this clonotype. The V call is TRBV7-3, the J call TRBJ2-7; 7 bases are a match to TRBD1. Looked up from germline, CDR1 is SGHTA and CDR2 is FQGTGA. Unmatched junction bases numbered 3, after V lost 3 bases and J lost 1 base. This CDR3 is 14 amino acids long. Written as DNA, the CDR3 is TGTGCCAGCAGCTTTCAGGGGGATTCCTACGAGCAGTACTTC. Its translation is CASSFQGDSYEQYF.

This clonotype was recorded a few times. This may stem from a read error, because a much larger clone lies one nucleotide away. CDR3 sequence reads: CSASAGDYHYNEQFF. The CDR3, as DNA: TGCAGTGCTTCGGCAGGGGACTACCACTACAATGAGCAGTTCTTC. J is TRBJ2-1 and V is TRBV20-1, with a tentative D call TRBD2 (7 bases). Germline V gives CDR1 DFQATT, CDR2 SNEGSKA (reference sequence). The CDR3 length is 15 residues. Trimming cost V 5 bases and J 3 bases, with 17 bases left between them.

This clonotype was recorded at least ten times. V is TRBV12-3 or TRBV12-4 and J is TRBJ2-7, with D unresolved. V was trimmed by 3 bases and J by 2 bases, leaving 8 bases between them. This CDR3 spans 13 amino acids. The CDR3 protein is CASSLEQTYEQYF. The CDR3 coding sequence is TGTGCCAGCAGTTTGGAACAAACCTACGAGCAGTACTTC.

This clonotype was picked up a small number of times. The chain joins TRBV5-8 to TRBJ1-1; D gene unclear. Deletions cut 1 base from V and 7 bases from J, with 11 bases between. The CDR3 is 13 amino acids. Germline V gene lookup returns CDR1 SGHTS and CDR2 YDEGEE. The CDR3 reads CASSLSITYEAFF. CDR3 sequence (DNA): TGTGCCAGCAGCTTGTCTATAACCTATGAAGCTTTCTTT.

This clonotype was observed a handful of times. At one end the junction does not follow the germline gene, possibly because of a read error. The rearrangement joins TRBV12-3 or TRBV12-4 to TRBJ1-6; possibly TRBD1 for D (5 bases). The CDR3 is made up of 15 amino acids. The CDR3 loop is CASSWGQDGGSTLNF. As DNA, the CDR3 is TGTGCCAGCAGTTGGGGCCAGGATGGGGGTTCAACCCTCAACTTT.

As to this clonotype: Since a much larger clone is just one base distant, this may be a read error. J is TRBJ2-4 and V is TRBV14; D possibly corresponds to TRBD1 (6 bases). The CDR3 consists of 13 residues. CDR1 and CDR2 from the germline V gene are SGHDN and FVKESK. CDR3 amino acids: CASGVPPGNIQYF. The CDR3, as DNA: TGTGCATCAGGGGTCCCACCGGGGAACATTCAGTACTTC.

V and J are TRBV7-9 and TRBJ1-2; 7 positions agree with TRBD1. In germline, CDR1 is SEHNR, CDR2 FQNEAQ (reference sequence). The CDR3 runs to 15 residues. The ends lost 6 bases at V and 2 bases at J; junction bases unmatched: 9. CDR3 amino acids: CASSPDLTGNYGYTF. The CDR3 DNA sequence: TGTGCCAGCAGTCCAGATCTGACAGGGAACTATGGCTACACCTTC.

This clonotype was recorded many times. The chain recombines TRBV20-1 with TRBJ2-2; perhaps TRBD1 as D (6 bases). V was pared by 3 bases and J by 4 bases, with 12 bases between. CDR3 length equals 14 residues. Germline values: CDR1 DFQATT, CDR2 SNEGSKA (reference sequence). Here the CDR3 reads CSARETGSTGELFF. CDR3 nucleotides: TGCAGTGCTAGGGAGACAGGTAGCACCGGGGAGCTGTTTTTT.

This clonotype has a count of ten or more. The chain joins TRBV7-2 to TRBJ2-2; D possibly corresponds to TRBD2 (5 bases). From germline, CDR1 is SGHTA and CDR2 FQGNSA. This CDR3 is 15 amino acids long. V lost 3 bases and J 9 bases, leaving 17 bases between the germline ends. The DNA for the CDR3 is TGTGCCAGCAGCTTTCTAGCCCCTGTACATCGGGAGCTGTTTTTT. Amino acids: CASSFLAPVHRELFF. Based on the CDR3 plus reference TRBV7-2 and TRBJ2-2, the full variable domain is GAGVSQSPSNKVTEKGKDVELRCDPISGHTALYWYRQSLGQGLEFLIYFQGNSAPDKSGLPSDRFSAERTGGSVSTLTIQRTQQEDSAVYLCASSFLAPVHRELFFGEGSRLTVL.

This clonotype was found a few times. This chain connects TRBV3-1 to TRBJ1-3; D call uncertain. Germline lookup yields CDR1 LGHDT and CDR2 YNNKEL (reference sequence). The ends were cut back, 6 bases at V and 0 bases at J, with 12 bases in the middle. CDR3 length: 15 amino acids. CDR3 in amino acids: CASSETYASGNTIYF. In nucleotides, the CDR3 is TGTGCCAGCAGTGAGACATATGCCTCTGGAAACACCATATATTTT.

This clonotype showed up many times. The chain recombines TRBV6-2 or TRBV6-3 with TRBJ2-1; D unclear. Per germline, CDR1 MNHEY and CDR2 SVGEGT. The CDR3 contains 15 residues. The germline V and J ends were trimmed by 1 base and 3 bases, with 10 bases remaining between them. CDR3 bases: TGTGCCAGCAGTTACTACGCAGGAGTCTACAATGAGCAGTTCTTC. Translated: CASSYYAGVYNEQFF.